This T cell receptor beta chain stems from a study of blood T cell repertoires in COVID-19. As for the study in general: Sites across the United States, Italy and Spain contributed samples from acute and convalescent COVID-19.

Trimming removed 0 bases from V and 7 bases from J, with 9 bases in between. In germline, CDR1 is SGHTA, CDR2 FQGNSA. This CDR3 region has 13 residues. As processed by the authors: The assay estimated nucleated cells by amplifying reference gene primers. The assay was immunoSEQ multiplex PCR, and TCRdb's table has in-frame clones only and misses some. That table is the source of V, J and clone size, and D and trimming were worked out from the DNA. The sample carries hundreds of thousands of clones, roughly 81% recorded once. The receptor was isolated from a woman at least 80 years old with COVID-19, enrolled during active disease. The chain combines TRBV7-2 with TRBJ1-2; D may be TRBD1 (5 bases). The material sequenced was peripheral blood. The CDR3 DNA follows: TGTGCCAGCAGCTTAGCCCTTCAGGGTGGCTACACCTTC. As protein: CASSLALQGGYTF.